Included here is one TCR beta chain sequence, with context. What antigen it recognizes has not been identified. Qualities for individual bases were not recorded, and no much larger clone is one base off. This sample stems from a study of blood T cell repertoires in COVID-19 (dated by TCRdb to about 2020). A note on the overall study: Samples covering the acute and convalescent phases of COVID-19 were provided by collaborators in the United States, Italy and Spain. The prospective study material was composed of cDNA or gDNA derived from T cells, B-cell-depleted T cells, or PBMCs. Subjects who had been exposed to COVID-19, were actively infected with it, or had recovered from it provided the deeply sampled blood TCRbeta repertoires that made up the dataset. The repertoires were released in a freely available public database intended as a resource for research on the immune response to SARS-CoV-2. The samples were drawn from two sources: the first 160 participants of the ongoing ImmuneRACE study, and 1,000 to 1,500 subjects contributed by 6 global collaborators. The sample metadata nearly always contained a de-identified subject ID, COVID-19 status, age in years and sex. Where available, HLA class I and class II types were obtained from metadata supplied by the sample provider rather than from assay-based typing. Overall study results and their limits: Clinical and demographic metadata were provided uncurated, with the amount varying by source and participant.

Whole blood was collected in K2EDTA tubes by collaborating institutions according to the institutions' own protocols. For TCRbeta analysis, collaborators shipped samples in one of three forms: frozen whole blood, isolated PBMCs, or DNA extracted from either of those sample types. TCRbeta CDR3 regions were amplified from genomic DNA using the immunoSEQ Assay, a bias-controlled multiplex PCR. The published analysis was carried out like this. The number of nucleated cells in each sample was estimated from the amplification of reference gene primers within the assay. Sequence reads were collapsed and filtered to measure the absolute abundance of every unique TCRbeta CDR3 rearrangement. For each sample, productive Simpson clonality was calculated as the square root of Simpson's diversity index across productive rearrangements. TCRdb took this table from immuneACCESS and kept in-frame rearrangements with V and J called. Such tables lack part of the clones; where checked against another copy, unresolved V genes explain under half of the gap, and the rest is unexplained. V and J calls plus clone size are reproduced from that table; the DNA served to infer D and trimming. For this sample the table gives 95,000 to 150,000 clones, of which more than 70% were detected only once. The ten largest clones capture less than 2% of the sample.

The germline V gene yields MDHEN for CDR1 and SYDVKM for CDR2. The germline ends are 13 bases apart after V is trimmed by 4 bases and J by 1 base. CDR3 length: 15 amino acids, cysteine to phenylalanine. Only CDR3 DNA remains: 45 bases, in frame from the first base. The sample taken for sequencing was peripheral blood. The clonotype originates from a human donor in a cohort sampled during active COVID-19. The rearranged segments are TRBV28 and TRBJ1-1; a tentative D match to TRBD1 spans 6 bases. DNA sequence: TGTGCCAGCAGTTCCCCCGGGACACAGAACACTGAAGCTTTCTTT. Its protein is CASSSPGTQNTEAFF.